This TCR beta chain was documented in a study of monozygotic twins with inflammatory bowel disease. Collection of an approximately 2.5 ml blood sample took place per donor. From its re-call of the 5' RACE reads, TCRdb lists each CDR3 protein once, without DNA. The sample includes roughly 170,000 distinct CDR3 sequences. The V gene's germline CDR1 is SQVTM and CDR2 ANQGSEA. The CDR3 totals 14 residues. Source material: blood. The clonotype comes from a human donor with ulcerative colitis or Crohn's disease, or a healthy co-twin of an affected twin (not recorded which). The chain carries TRBV29-1 and TRBJ2-7; TCRdb's D call, TRBD1, is unchecked because there is no DNA. The CDR3 loop reads CSVWGGTVTYEQYF.